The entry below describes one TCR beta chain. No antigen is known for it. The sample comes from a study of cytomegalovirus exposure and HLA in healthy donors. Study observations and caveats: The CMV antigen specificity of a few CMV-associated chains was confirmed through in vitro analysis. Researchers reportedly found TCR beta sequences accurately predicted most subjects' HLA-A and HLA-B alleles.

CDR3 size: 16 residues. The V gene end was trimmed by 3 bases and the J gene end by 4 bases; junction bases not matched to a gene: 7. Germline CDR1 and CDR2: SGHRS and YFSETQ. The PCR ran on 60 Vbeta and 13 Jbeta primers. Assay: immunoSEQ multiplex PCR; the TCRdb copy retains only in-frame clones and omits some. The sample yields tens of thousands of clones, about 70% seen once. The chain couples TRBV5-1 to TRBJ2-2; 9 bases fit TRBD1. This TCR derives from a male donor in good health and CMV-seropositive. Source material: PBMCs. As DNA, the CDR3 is TGCGCCAGCAGCTCGGGACAGGGTGCGGGCACCGGGGAGCTGTTTTTT. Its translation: CASSSGQGAGTGELFF. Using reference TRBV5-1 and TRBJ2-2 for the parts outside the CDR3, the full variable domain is KAGVTQTPRYLIKTRGQQVTLSCSPISGHRSVSWYQQTPGQGLQFLFEYFSETQRNKGNFPGRFSGRQFSNSRSEMNVSTLELGDSALYLCASSSGQGAGTGELFFGEGSRLTVL.